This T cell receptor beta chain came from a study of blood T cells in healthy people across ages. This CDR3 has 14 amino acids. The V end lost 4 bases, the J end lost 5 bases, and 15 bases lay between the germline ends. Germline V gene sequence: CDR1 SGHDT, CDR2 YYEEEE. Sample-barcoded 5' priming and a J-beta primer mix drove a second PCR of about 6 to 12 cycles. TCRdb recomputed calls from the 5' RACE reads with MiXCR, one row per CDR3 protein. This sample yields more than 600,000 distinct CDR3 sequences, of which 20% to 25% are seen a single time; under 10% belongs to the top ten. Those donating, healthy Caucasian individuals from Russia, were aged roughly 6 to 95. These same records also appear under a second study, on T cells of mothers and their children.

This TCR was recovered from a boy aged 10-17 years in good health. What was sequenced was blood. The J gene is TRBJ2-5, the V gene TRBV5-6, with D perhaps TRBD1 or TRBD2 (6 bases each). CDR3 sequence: CASSQNGGEETQYF. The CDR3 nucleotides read TGTGCCAGCAGCCAAAACGGGGGCGAGGAGACCCAGTACTTC.